These T cell receptor beta chains were read from a single sample in a study of shared clonotypes between healthy human individuals. The method was immunoSEQ multiplex PCR; TCRdb's version includes in-frame clones alone and lacks a portion of them. The repertoire holds approximately 980,000 clones, with around 80% as singletons. The sequenced sample was memory CD4+ T cells sorted from blood. These TCRs come from a man between 18 and 35 years old in good health. Each CDR3 is given with its conserved first and last residue. D genes are given only for firm matches. Clone size appears in some rows only: once, few, many, or a class for an expanded clone.

v_call,d_call,clone_size,j_call,cdr3_nt,cdr3_aa
TRBV11-1,.,once,TRBJ2-7,TGTGCCAGCAGCGCGCAGGGATACGAGCAGTACTTC,CASSAQGYEQYF
TRBV18,.,.,TRBJ2-1,TGTGCCAGCTCATATCGGGAGACCGAGCAGTTCTTC,CASSYRETEQFF
TRBV11-2,TRBD2,.,TRBJ2-3,TGTGCCAGCAGCTTAGATCACACTAGCGGGGCTACGCAGTATTTT,CASSLDHTSGATQYF
TRBV21-1,.,once,TRBJ2-5,TGTGCCAGCAGCAAAGCGCGCCGGGACAGACAAGAGACCCAGTACTTC,CASSKARRDRQETQYF
TRBV27,TRBD2,.,TRBJ2-1,TGTGCCAGCATTTCTTTTTCGGGAGGGAGCAACAATGAGCAGTTCTTC,CASISFSGGSNNEQFF
TRBV28,TRBD1,few,TRBJ1-2,TGTGCCAGCAGTCAGACAGGGGGCGGCTACACCTTC,CASSQTGGGYTF
TRBV10-3,TRBD2,once,TRBJ2-4,TGTGCCATCAGTGATGTCAGCTCGCGCGAAGCGGGAGGGTCCTTAGCCAAAAACATTCAGTACTTC,CAISDVSSREAGGSLAKNIQYF
TRBV6-6,TRBD1,.,TRBJ1-2,TGTGCCAGCAGTTACCTACAGGGGGCGCGCCACTATGGCTACACCTTC,CASSYLQGARHYGYTF
TRBV7-6,.,.,TRBJ2-2,TGTGCCAGCAGCTTACGTCCAGGGGTCACCGGGGAGCTGTTTTTT,CASSLRPGVTGELFF
TRBV7-2,.,.,TRBJ2-3,TGTGCCAGCAGCTACTCATGGGGAGCAGATACGCAGTATTTT,CASSYSWGADTQYF
TRBV28,.,many,TRBJ2-5,TGTGCCAGCAGTTTGCCACAGGGCCAAGAGACCCAGTACTTC,CASSLPQGQETQYF
TRBV6-5,TRBD1,.,TRBJ1-2,TGTGCCAGCACTTCCGGACAGGGAGGTGGCTACACCTTC,CASTSGQGGGYTF
TRBV7-2,TRBD2,.,TRBJ2-7,TGTGCCAGCAGCTTCCTTAGCGGGAGCACCTACGAGCAGTACTTC,CASSFLSGSTYEQYF
TRBV5-1,TRBD2,.,TRBJ2-5,TGCGCCAGCAGCTTGGAGGGAGGGAGGCAAGAGACCCAGTACTTC,CASSLEGGRQETQYF
TRBV4-1,TRBD1,.,TRBJ2-3,TGCGCCAGCAGCCACGCCTTGCAGGGGGCAGATACGCAGTATTTT,CASSHALQGADTQYF
TRBV2,.,.,TRBJ1-2,TGTGCCAGCAAGCCAGGGAACTATGGCTACACCTTC,CASKPGNYGYTF
TRBV7-2,.,.,TRBJ1-6,TGTGCCAGCAGCTTAATTGCAGGCAATTCACCCCTCCACTTT,CASSLIAGNSPLHF
TRBV7-2,.,.,TRBJ1-4,TGTGCCAGCAGCGAAGTTCGTACTAATGAAAAACTGTTTTTT,CASSEVRTNEKLFF
TRBV5-1,.,.,TRBJ2-1,TGCGCCAGCAGCTTACAGGCTGGCGGTTTTTTGGAGCAGTTCTTC,CASSLQAGGFLEQFF
TRBV29-1,TRBD1,many,TRBJ2-7,TGCAGCGTTGAGGGAACACAGGGGACCTACGAGCAGTACTTC,CSVEGTQGTYEQYF
TRBV30,TRBD2,.,TRBJ2-7,TGTGCCTGGAGTGAAAGCGGGGGACGCTTTTGGGGTTCCTACGAGCAGTACTTC,CAWSESGGRFWGSYEQYF
TRBV2,TRBD1,.,TRBJ1-5,TGTGCCAGCAGTCCGGACAGGGGCGGTCAGCCCCAGCATTTT,CASSPDRGGQPQHF
TRBV6-1,TRBD1,.,TRBJ1-4,TGTGCCAGCAGTGGAACACCGGGACAGGTACCGTTTTTT,CASSGTPGQVPFF
TRBV7-6,.,.,TRBJ1-6,TGTGCCAGCAGCTTAGCTGGAAATTCACCCCTCCACTTT,CASSLAGNSPLHF
TRBV6-5,.,.,TRBJ2-7,TGTGCCAGCAGAAAGGGGGACTACGAGCAGTACTTC,CASRKGDYEQYF
TRBV5-1,.,.,TRBJ2-1,TGCGCCAGCAGCTTGGTCGACGCCTTTCTAGCGCTCAACTACAATGAGCAGTTCTTC,CASSLVDAFLALNYNEQFF
TRBV5-1,.,few,TRBJ1-2,TGCGCCAGCAGCTTGGTTTTTGGCCAGAACTATGGCTACACCTTC,CASSLVFGQNYGYTF
TRBV5-1,.,once,TRBJ1-1,TGCGCCAGCAGCTTGGGAGACACTGAAGCTTTCTTT,CASSLGDTEAFF
TRBV28,.,.,TRBJ1-2,TGTGCCAGCTCCGAAAGCAGGCTAGCTAACTATGGCTACACCTTC,CASSESRLANYGYTF
TRBV5-1,.,.,TRBJ2-7,TGCGCCAGCAGCTTGCTCGGTTACGAGCAGTACTTC,CASSLLGYEQYF
TRBV19,TRBD1,.,TRBJ1-5,TGTGCCAGTAGTGTGACAGGGGAAGCAAGCAATCAGCCCCAGCATTTT,CASSVTGEASNQPQHF
TRBV11-2,.,.,TRBJ1-2,TGTGCCAGCAGCTTAGACAGCCCGGCAGTCTATGGCTACACCTTC,CASSLDSPAVYGYTF
TRBV7-2,TRBD2,once,TRBJ2-7,TGTGCCAGCAGCTTATCTCGCGGGAGCGGGGAGGAGCAGTACTTC,CASSLSRGSGEEQYF